The 9 T cell receptor beta chains reported below all come from one sample, sequenced in a study of cytomegalovirus exposure and HLA in healthy donors (dated by TCRdb to the late 2010s). Libraries were built with the immunoSEQ multiplex PCR assay. Here the immuneACCESS table is served through TCRdb, limited to in-frame sequences with V and J called. Missing clones are a known gap in these copies; in checked studies unresolved V genes cover under half, and the rest lacks a known reason. The sample includes some 200,000 clones, with 75% to 85% observed a single time. Under 15% of the sample is taken by the ten largest. The sequencing input was PBMCs. The receptors shown here come from a woman younger than 45 in good health and CMV-seropositive.

This clone was seen a single time. The rearrangement links TRBV5-5 to TRBJ2-5, with 10 bases that match TRBD2. V shed 7 bases, J shed 4 bases, and the junction held 7 bases outside the gene matches. The CDR3 totals 14 residues. Germline loops: CDR1 SGHKS, CDR2 YYEKEE (reference sequence). Written as DNA, the CDR3 is TGTGCCAGCGGGGGAAGCGGGAGGGCAGAGACCCAGTACTTC. Protein: CASGGSGRAETQYF.

This clone was seen a single time. DNA of the CDR3: TGTGCCAGCAGCGTAGGAACCGGAGCAGATACGCAGTATTTT. Its translation is CASSVGTGADTQYF. The chain carries TRBV9 and TRBJ2-3; D call uncertain. The ends were cut back, 0 bases at V and 4 bases at J, with 9 bases in the middle. The CDR3 extends over 14 amino acids. Germline V gene sequence: CDR1 SGDLS, CDR2 YYNGEE.

The chain couples TRBV11-3 to TRBJ1-1; 9 nucleotides agree with TRBD1. The V gene end was trimmed by 4 bases and the J gene end by 7 bases; junction bases not matched to a gene: 7. The germline gives CDR1 SGHNT, CDR2 YENEEA. CDR3 size: 14 residues. Here the CDR3 reads CASSSSTGGNEAFF. As DNA, the CDR3 is TGTGCCAGCAGCTCATCGACAGGGGGTAATGAAGCTTTCTTT.

The CDR3 DNA follows: TGTGCCAGCAGTGGGCCCACCGGGGGCAATCAGCCCCAGCATTTT. Translating gives CASSGPTGGNQPQHF. The rearrangement uses TRBV6-1 and TRBJ1-5; D not resolved. Germline lookup yields CDR1 MNHNS and CDR2 SASEGT. This CDR3 spans 15 amino acids. V shed 4 bases and J shed 2 bases, with 12 bases lying between them.

The sample holds one count of this clone. The rearrangement joins TRBV6-1 to TRBJ1-1; a weak D match, TRBD1 (5 bases). There are 17 residues in the CDR3. V was cut by 1 base and J by 1 base, with 16 bases left in between. Germline loops: CDR1 MNHNS, CDR2 SASEGT. The CDR3 DNA reads as TGTGCCAGCAGTGAAGGGTACGTGGGGAGGGGGAACACTGAAGCTTTCTTT. Amino acids: CASSEGYVGRGNTEAFF.

The rearrangement joins TRBV10-3 to TRBJ2-1; 9 bases fit TRBD2. Germline CDR1 and CDR2: ENHRY and SYGVKD. This CDR3 is 16 amino acids long. The junction had 4 bases not matched to a gene; V was cut back by 4 bases and J by 0 bases. The CDR3 loop is CAISGRLAASYNEQFF. DNA of the CDR3: TGTGCCATCAGTGGTAGACTAGCGGCCTCCTACAATGAGCAGTTCTTC.

The rearrangement links TRBV18 to TRBJ2-4; 9 nucleotides line up with TRBD1. V gave up 3 bases and J gave up 9 bases; unmatched junction bases: 9. The CDR3 totals 15 residues. The germline CDR1 and CDR2 sequences are KGHSH and LQKENI. The CDR3 bases are TGTGCCAGCTCACCCCGGACAGGGGAACAGGGCATTCAGTACTTC. It specifies CASSPRTGEQGIQYF.

The V call is TRBV18, the J call TRBJ1-2; 8 nucleotides agree with TRBD1. Trimming removed 4 bases from V and 10 bases from J; junction bases left unmatched: 14. CDR1 is KGHSH, CDR2 LQKENI, per germline. This CDR3 is 15 amino acids long. The CDR3 nucleotides are TGTGCCAGCTCACGCATCGAAGGACAGGGAGAGGACTACACCTTC. This gives the protein CASSRIEGQGEDYTF.

The gene calls are TRBV27 and TRBJ1-2; 8 positions agree with TRBD1. The V and J ends lost 3 bases and 7 bases, in that order; junction bases with no gene match: 10. This CDR3 comprises 15 residues. Germline V lookup: CDR1 MNHEY, CDR2 SMNVEV (reference sequence). In DNA, the CDR3 is TGTGCCAGCAGTTTGAGAGGACAGGGAATGAGTGGCTACACCTTC. Translating it yields CASSLRGQGMSGYTF.